Each of the 10 T cell receptor beta chains below was sequenced from the same sample in a study of cytomegalovirus exposure and HLA in healthy donors. The PCR was carried out with 60 Vbeta primers and 13 Jbeta primers. The data were produced by immunoSEQ multiplex PCR, yet TCRdb's version contains in-frame clones alone and is incomplete. The sample has under 150,000 clones; about 78% are singletons. The sequenced sample was PBMCs. The receptors were sampled from a man between 45 and 60 years old in good health and CMV-seropositive.

The rearrangement joins TRBV18 to TRBJ2-7; D is ambiguous. Germline V gives CDR1 KGHSH, CDR2 LQKENI. Trimming removed 3 bases at V and 4 bases at J, with 10 bases between. CDR3 size: 13 residues. The CDR3 spells CASSPTQLYEQYF. The CDR3 DNA reads as TGTGCCAGCTCACCGACACAGCTATACGAGCAGTACTTC.

This chain links TRBV7-2 with TRBJ1-5; D unresolved. Trimming stripped 5 bases from V and 6 bases from J, with 8 bases between. The CDR3 contains 12 residues. Germline V lookup: CDR1 SGHTA, CDR2 FQGNSA. CDR3 nucleotide sequence: TGTGCCAGCAGCCCGCGGAGTCAGCCCCAGCATTTT. Its translation: CASSPRSQPQHF. Full variable domain (remainder filled in from reference TRBV7-2 and TRBJ1-5): GAGVSQSPSNKVTEKGKDVELRCDPISGHTALYWYRQSLGQGLEFLIYFQGNSAPDKSGLPSDRFSAERTGGSVSTLTIQRTQQEDSAVYLCASSPRSQPQHFGDGTRLSIL.

This clone was detected a few times. The chain is built from TRBV10-3 and TRBJ2-7; TRBD2 matches at 10 bases. Germline-derived CDR1 and CDR2 are ENHRY and SYGVKD. The CDR3 is 14 amino acids. The V gene end was trimmed by 10 bases and the J gene end by 3 bases; junction bases not matched to a gene: 9. In nucleotides, the CDR3 is TGTGCCACCCGAGGGACTAGCGAACACTACGAGCAGTACTTC. Translated: CATRGTSEHYEQYF.

The CDR3 DNA sequence: TGTGCCAGCAGGTTACTGGCGGGACCGGGGGACAATGAGCAGTTCTTC. It yields the protein CASRLLAGPGDNEQFF. V and J are TRBV28 and TRBJ2-1, with D perhaps TRBD2 (6 bases). V dropped 6 bases and J dropped 5 bases, with 20 bases sitting between them. The CDR3 consists of 16 residues. Germline CDR1 and CDR2: MDHEN and SYDVKM.

The rearrangement uses TRBV6-6 and TRBJ2-7, with 10 positions matching TRBD2. The CDR3 runs to 14 residues. V lost 6 bases, J lost 1 base, and 3 bases stayed unmatched. Germline CDR1 is MNHNY and CDR2 is SVGAGI (reference sequence). CDR3 protein: CASSTSGESYEQYF. The CDR3 nucleotides read TGTGCCAGCAGCACTAGCGGGGAATCCTACGAGCAGTACTTC.

The table lists this clone with a count of one. This chain connects TRBV5-1 to TRBJ1-1; D is undetermined. Trimming took 1 base from V and 4 from J, leaving 11 bases between them. The CDR3 is made up of 14 amino acids. Germline CDR1 reads SGHRS; CDR2 reads YFSETQ. The CDR3 nucleotides read TGCGCCAGCAGCTTGCAGTTCGGGAGCACTGAAGCTTTCTTT. Its translation is CASSLQFGSTEAFF.

The chain recombines TRBV7-2 with TRBJ2-3; 9 nucleotides line up with TRBD1. V lost 6 bases, J lost 2 bases, and 6 bases stayed unmatched. The CDR3 extends over 15 amino acids. Germline-derived CDR1 and CDR2 are SGHTA and FQGNSA. The CDR3 protein is CASSRQGGVTDTQYF. Written as DNA, the CDR3 is TGTGCCAGCAGTCGACAGGGGGGTGTCACAGATACGCAGTATTTT.

The J gene is TRBJ2-7, the V gene TRBV14; 8 nucleotides match TRBD2. Losses at the gene ends were 1 base for V and 5 bases for J; bases not matched to a gene: 7. This CDR3 comprises 15 residues. The germline CDR1 and CDR2 sequences are SGHDN and FVKESK. CDR3 residues: CASSQGSGRSHEQYF. DNA for the CDR3: TGTGCCAGCAGCCAAGGAAGCGGGAGAAGCCACGAGCAGTACTTC.

The J gene is TRBJ2-1, the V gene TRBV5-8, with 9 bases matching TRBD2. The CDR3 is 15 residues long. Germline V gene sequence: CDR1 SGHTS, CDR2 YDEGEE. V shed 3 bases and J 4 bases; nucleotides not matched to a gene: 5. The CDR3 is CASSSGLAKYNEQFF. Written as DNA, the CDR3 is TGTGCCAGCAGCTCGGGACTAGCCAAGTACAATGAGCAGTTCTTC.

The chain uses TRBV5-1 and TRBJ1-2; D gene ambiguous. The CDR3 runs 13 residues. The germline V gene encodes CDR1 SGHRS and CDR2 YFSETQ. V was pared by 0 bases and J by 8 bases, with 11 bases between. The DNA of the CDR3 is TGCGCCAGCAGCTTGGCCCCGCCGGAGGGCTACACCTTC. Translation: CASSLAPPEGYTF.